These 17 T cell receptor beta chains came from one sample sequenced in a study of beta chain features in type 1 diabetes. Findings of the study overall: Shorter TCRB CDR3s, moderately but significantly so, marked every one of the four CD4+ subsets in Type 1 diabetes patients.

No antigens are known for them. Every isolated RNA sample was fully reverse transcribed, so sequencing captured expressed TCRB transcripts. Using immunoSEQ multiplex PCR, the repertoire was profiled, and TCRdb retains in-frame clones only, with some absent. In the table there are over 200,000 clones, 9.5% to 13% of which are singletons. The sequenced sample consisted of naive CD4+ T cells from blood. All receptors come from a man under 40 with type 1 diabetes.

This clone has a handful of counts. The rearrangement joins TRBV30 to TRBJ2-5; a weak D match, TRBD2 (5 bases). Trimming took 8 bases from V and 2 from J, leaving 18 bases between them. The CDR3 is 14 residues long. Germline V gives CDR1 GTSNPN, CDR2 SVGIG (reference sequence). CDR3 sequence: CALLARGHQETQYF. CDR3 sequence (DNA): TGTGCCCTCCTAGCACGAGGGCATCAAGAGACCCAGTACTTC.

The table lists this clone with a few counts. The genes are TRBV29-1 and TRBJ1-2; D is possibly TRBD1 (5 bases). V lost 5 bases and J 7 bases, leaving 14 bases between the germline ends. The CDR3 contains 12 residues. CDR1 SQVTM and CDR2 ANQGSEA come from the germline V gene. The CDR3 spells CSVQWGVGGYTF. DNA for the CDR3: TGCAGCGTTCAATGGGGGGTTGGTGGCTACACCTTC.

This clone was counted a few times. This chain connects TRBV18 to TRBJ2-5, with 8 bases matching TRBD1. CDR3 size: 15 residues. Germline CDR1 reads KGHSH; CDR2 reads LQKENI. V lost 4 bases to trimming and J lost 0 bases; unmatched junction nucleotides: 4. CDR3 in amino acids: CASSRGQAYQETQYF. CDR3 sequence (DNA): TGTGCCAGCTCACGGGGACAGGCGTACCAAGAGACCCAGTACTTC.

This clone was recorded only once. CDR3 amino acids: CAISESNGLAGLGMRQFF. As DNA, the CDR3 is TGTGCCATCAGTGAGTCTAACGGACTAGCGGGGTTAGGGATGCGGCAGTTCTTC. The genes are TRBV10-3 and TRBJ2-1; 12 nucleotides align to TRBD2. J was trimmed by 12 bases and V by 0 bases; bases with no gene match: 15. This CDR3 region has 18 residues. Per the germline V gene, CDR1 is ENHRY and CDR2 is SYGVKD.

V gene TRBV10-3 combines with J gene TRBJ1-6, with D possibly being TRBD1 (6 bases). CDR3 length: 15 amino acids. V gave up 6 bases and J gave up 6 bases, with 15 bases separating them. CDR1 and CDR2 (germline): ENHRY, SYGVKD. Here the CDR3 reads CAIRDRTASNSPLHF. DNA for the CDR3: TGTGCCATCAGGGATCGGACAGCCTCTAATTCACCCCTCCACTTT.

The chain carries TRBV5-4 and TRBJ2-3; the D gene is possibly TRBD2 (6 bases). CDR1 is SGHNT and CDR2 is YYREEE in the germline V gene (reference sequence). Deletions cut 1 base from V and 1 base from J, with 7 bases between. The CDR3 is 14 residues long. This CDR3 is CASSLPSGTDTQYF. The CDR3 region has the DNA TGTGCCAGCAGCTTGCCTAGCGGCACAGATACGCAGTATTTT.

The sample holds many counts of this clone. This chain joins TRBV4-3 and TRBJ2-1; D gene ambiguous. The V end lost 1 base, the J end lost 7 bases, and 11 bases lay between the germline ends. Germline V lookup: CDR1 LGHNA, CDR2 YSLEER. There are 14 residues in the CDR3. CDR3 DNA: TGCGCCAGCAGCCAAGGGAGTAGCTGGAATGAGCAGTTCTTC. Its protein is CASSQGSSWNEQFF.

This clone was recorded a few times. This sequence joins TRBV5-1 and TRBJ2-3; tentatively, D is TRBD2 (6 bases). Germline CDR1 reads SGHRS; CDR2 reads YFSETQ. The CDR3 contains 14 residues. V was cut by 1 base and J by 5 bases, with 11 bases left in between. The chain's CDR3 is CASSLLEGGDTQYF. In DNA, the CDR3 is TGCGCCAGCAGCTTGCTAGAGGGAGGAGATACGCAGTATTTT.

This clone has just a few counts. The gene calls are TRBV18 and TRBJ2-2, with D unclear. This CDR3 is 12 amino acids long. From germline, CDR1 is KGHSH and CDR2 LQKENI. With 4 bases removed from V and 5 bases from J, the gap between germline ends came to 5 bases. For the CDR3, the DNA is TGTGCCAGCTCACTATTTACCGGGGAGCTGTTTTTT. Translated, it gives CASSLFTGELFF.

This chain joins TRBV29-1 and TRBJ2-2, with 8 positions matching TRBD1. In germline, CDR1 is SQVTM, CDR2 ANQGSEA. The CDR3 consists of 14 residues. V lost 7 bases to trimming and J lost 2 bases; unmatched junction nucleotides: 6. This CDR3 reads CSAGQGSNTGELFF. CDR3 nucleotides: TGCAGCGCCGGACAGGGCTCCAACACCGGGGAGCTGTTTTTT.

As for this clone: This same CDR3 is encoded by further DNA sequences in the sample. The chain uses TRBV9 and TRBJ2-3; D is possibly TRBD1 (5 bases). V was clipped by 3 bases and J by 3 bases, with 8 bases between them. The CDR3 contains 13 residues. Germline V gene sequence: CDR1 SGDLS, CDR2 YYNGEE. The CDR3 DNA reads TGTGCCAGCAGCGGTAGGGGAACAGATACGCAGTATTTT. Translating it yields CASSGRGTDTQYF.

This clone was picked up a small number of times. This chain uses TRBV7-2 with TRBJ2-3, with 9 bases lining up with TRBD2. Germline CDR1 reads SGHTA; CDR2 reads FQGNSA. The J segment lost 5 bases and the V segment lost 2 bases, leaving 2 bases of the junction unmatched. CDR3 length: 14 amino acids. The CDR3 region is CASSLSGGRDTQYF. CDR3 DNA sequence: TGTGCCAGCAGCTTAAGCGGGGGGAGAGATACGCAGTATTTT. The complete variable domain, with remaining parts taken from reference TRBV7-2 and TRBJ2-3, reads GAGVSQSPSNKVTEKGKDVELRCDPISGHTALYWYRQSLGQGLEFLIYFQGNSAPDKSGLPSDRFSAERTGGSVSTLTIQRTQQEDSAVYLCASSLSGGRDTQYFGPGTRLTVL.

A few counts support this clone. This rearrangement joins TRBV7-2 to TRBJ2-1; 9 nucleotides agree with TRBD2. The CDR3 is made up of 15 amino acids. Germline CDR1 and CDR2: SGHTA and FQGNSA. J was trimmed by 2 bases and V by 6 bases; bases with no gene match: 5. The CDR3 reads CASRLAGKPYNEQFF. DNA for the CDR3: TGTGCCAGCAGACTAGCGGGTAAACCCTACAATGAGCAGTTCTTC.

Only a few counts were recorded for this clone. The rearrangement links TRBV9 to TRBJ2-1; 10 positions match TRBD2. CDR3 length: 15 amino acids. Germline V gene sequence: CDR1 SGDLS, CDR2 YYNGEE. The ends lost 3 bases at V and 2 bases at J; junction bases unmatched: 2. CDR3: CASSGTSGPYNEQFF. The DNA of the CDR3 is TGTGCCAGCAGCGGGACTAGCGGCCCCTACAATGAGCAGTTCTTC.

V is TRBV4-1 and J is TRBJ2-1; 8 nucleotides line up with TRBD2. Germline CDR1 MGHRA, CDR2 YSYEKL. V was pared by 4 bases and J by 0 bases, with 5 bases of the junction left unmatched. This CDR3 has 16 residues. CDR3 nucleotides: TGCGCCAGCAGCCGGTTAGCGGGGAGCTCCTACAATGAGCAGTTCTTC. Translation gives CASSRLAGSSYNEQFF.

CDR3 in DNA: TGTGCCAGCAGTTACCGGACAGTCTCCTACGAGCAGTACTTC. Amino acid sequence: CASSYRTVSYEQYF. The chain employs TRBV6-6 and TRBJ2-7, with D perhaps matching TRBD1 (6 bases). From germline, CDR1 is MNHNY and CDR2 SVGAGI (reference sequence). The CDR3 sequence is 14 residues long. Trimming took off 2 bases at V and 0 bases at J, with 8 bases between the two ends.

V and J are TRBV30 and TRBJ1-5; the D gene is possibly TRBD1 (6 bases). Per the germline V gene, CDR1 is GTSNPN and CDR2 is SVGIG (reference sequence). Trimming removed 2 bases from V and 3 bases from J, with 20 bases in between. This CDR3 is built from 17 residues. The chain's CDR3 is CAWSPGTPNTHNQPQHF. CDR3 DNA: TGTGCCTGGAGTCCCGGGACACCCAATACCCACAATCAGCCCCAGCATTTT.